This T cell receptor (beta chain) comes out of a study of cytomegalovirus exposure and HLA in healthy donors. Findings of the study overall: The likely explanation for a cluster of highly shared sequence variants was sequencing artifact. A later analysis by the authors found several of the most significant clusters apparently linked to common viral pathogens. 150 to 200 TCR beta chains were listed as cytomegalovirus-associated. In a later analysis, across HLA loci, associated TCR counts were highest for DRB1, lowest for HLA-C.

Comment on this clone: Its matching antigen is unknown.

The PCR ran on 60 Vbeta and 13 Jbeta primers. The method was immunoSEQ multiplex PCR; TCRdb's version includes in-frame clones alone and lacks a portion of them. The sample yields 90,000 to 100,000 clones, approximately 72% seen once. The material sequenced was PBMCs. This clonotype originated in a man aged 35 to 55 in good health and CMV-seropositive.

DNA for the CDR3: TGTGCCAGCAGACCCGGGACAGGGGATGAAAAACTGTTTTTT. Translation: CASRPGTGDEKLFF. The V gene is TRBV6-1, the J gene TRBJ1-4, with TRBD1 identical over 10 bases. Germline V CDR1 and CDR2: MNHNS, SASEGT. The trim removed 6 bases at V and 6 bases at J, leaving 4 bases unmatched. The CDR3 extends over 14 amino acids.